The sample holds a few counts of the clone carrying this T cell receptor beta chain. Unique molecular identifiers were attached to individual cDNA molecules within the library. TCRdb re-derived calls from the RACE reads in MiXCR, one entry per CDR3 protein. The table has fewer than 85,000 distinct CDR3 sequences, around 9.4% seen once. The sample belongs to a study of human T cells and chemical hapten exposure. Trimming took 9 bases from V and 1 from J, leaving 15 bases between them. The CDR3 covers 14 residues. Time point meaning: healthy volunteer bleed at 6 weeks. RNA extraction used unfractionated whole blood as the source of total RNA.

The sequenced sample was whole blood. The chain employs TRBV12-3 or TRBV12-4 and TRBJ1-1; weak D call: TRBD1 (5 bases). This clonotype was obtained from a female donor in good health. Some clones in this sample may be carry-over from other donors' samples. CDR3 in DNA: TGTGCCAGTGTGACAGACCAAAAGAACACTGAAGCTTTCTTT. Amino acids: CASVTDQKNTEAFF.